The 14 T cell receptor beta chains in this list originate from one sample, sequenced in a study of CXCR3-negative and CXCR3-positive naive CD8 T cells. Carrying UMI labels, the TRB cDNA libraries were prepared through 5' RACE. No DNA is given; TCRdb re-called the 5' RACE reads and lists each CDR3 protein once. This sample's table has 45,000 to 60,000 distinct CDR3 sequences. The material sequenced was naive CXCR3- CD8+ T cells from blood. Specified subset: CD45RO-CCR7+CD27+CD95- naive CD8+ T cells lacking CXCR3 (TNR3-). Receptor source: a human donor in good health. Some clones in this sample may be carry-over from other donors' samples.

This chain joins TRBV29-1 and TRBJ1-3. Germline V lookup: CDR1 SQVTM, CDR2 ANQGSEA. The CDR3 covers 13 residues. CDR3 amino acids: CSVESVELDTIYF.

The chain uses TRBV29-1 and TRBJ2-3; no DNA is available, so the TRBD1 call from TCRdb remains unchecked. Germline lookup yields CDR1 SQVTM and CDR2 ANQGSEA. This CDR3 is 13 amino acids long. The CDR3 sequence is CSVDRVLTDTQYF.

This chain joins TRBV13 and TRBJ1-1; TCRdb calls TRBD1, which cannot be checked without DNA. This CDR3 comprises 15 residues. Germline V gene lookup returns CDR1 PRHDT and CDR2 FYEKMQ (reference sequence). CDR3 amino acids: CASSSVGTGRTEAFF.

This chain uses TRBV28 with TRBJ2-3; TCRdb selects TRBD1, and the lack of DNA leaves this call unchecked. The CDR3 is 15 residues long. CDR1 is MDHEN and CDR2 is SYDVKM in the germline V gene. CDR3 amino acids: CASSFRGPNADTQYF.

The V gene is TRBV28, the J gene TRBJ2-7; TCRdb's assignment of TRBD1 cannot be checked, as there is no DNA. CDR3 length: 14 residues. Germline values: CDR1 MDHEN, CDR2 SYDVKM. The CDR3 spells CASSFGQGSYEQYF. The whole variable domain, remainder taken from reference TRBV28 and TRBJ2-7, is DVKVTQSSRYLVKRTGEKVFLECVQDMDHENMFWYRQDPGLGLRLIYFSYDVKMKEKGDIPEGYSVSREKKERFSLILESASTNQTSMYLCASSFGQGSYEQYFGPGTRLTVT.

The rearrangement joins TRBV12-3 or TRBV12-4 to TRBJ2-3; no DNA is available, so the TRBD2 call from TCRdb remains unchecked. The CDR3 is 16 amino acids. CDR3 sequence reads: CASRSLAGGRKDTQYF.

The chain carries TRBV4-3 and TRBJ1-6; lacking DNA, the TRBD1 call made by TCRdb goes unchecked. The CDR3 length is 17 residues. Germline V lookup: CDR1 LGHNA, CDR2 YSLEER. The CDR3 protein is CASSQASGGIYNSPLHF.

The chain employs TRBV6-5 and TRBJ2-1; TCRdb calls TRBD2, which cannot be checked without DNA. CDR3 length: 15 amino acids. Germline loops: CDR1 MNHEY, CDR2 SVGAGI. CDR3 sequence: CASSYSRALFNEQFF.

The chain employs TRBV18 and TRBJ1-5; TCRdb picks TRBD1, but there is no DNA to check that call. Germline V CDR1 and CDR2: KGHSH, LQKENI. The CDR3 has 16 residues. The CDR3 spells CASSPGREYSNQPQHF.

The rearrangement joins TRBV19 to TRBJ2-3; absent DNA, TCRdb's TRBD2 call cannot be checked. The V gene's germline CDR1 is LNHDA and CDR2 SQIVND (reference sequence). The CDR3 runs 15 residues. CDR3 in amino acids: CASHHPQRGIDTQYF.

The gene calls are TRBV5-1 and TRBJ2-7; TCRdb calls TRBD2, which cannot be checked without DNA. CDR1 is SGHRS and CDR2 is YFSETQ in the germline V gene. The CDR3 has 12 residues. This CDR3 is CASSLAGGEQYF.

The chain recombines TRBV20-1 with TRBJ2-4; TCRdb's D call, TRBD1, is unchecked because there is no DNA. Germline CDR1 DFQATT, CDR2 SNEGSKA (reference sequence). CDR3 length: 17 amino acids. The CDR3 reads CSARDFGAQGLKDIQYF.

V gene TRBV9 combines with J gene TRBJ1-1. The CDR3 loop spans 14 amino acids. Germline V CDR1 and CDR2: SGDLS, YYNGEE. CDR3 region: CASSAGSLNTEAFF.

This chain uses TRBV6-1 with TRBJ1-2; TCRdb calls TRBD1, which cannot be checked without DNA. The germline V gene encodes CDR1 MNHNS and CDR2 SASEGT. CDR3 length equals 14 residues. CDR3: CASKISGMGYGYTF.